What follows are 9 T cell receptor beta chains derived from one specimen sequenced in a study of control samples from healthy donors and cancer patients. Assay used: immunoSEQ multiplex PCR; TCRdb lists only in-frame clones, some missing. Of around 75,000 clones in the sample, around 92% were seen once. The sample was blood. These receptors were taken from a woman between 55 and 75 years old in good health.

The chain employs TRBV2 and TRBJ1-3; D is undetermined. Trimming removed 3 bases from V and 0 bases from J, with 6 bases in between. Germline V gene data show CDR1 as SNHLY and CDR2 as FYNNEI. The CDR3 length is 14 residues. The CDR3 coding sequence is TGTGCCAGCAGTGATAAGGTCTCTGGAAACACCATATATTTT. As protein: CASSDKVSGNTIYF.

The chain links TRBV7-2 to TRBJ2-3, with 13 bases fitting TRBD2. The CDR3 length is 18 residues. Germline lookup yields CDR1 SGHTA and CDR2 FQGNSA. J lost 2 bases, V lost 6 bases, and 11 bases had no gene match. The CDR3 loop reads CASRLTGTSGKTTDTQYF. CDR3 DNA sequence: TGTGCCAGCAGATTGACCGGGACTAGCGGGAAAACCACAGATACGCAGTATTTT.

The genes are TRBV18 and TRBJ1-1; 11 nucleotides line up with TRBD1. The CDR3 covers 16 residues. The V gene end was trimmed by 3 bases and the J gene end by 5 bases; junction bases not matched to a gene: 8. The germline V gene has CDR1 KGHSH and CDR2 LQKENI. The CDR3 here is CASSPATGTGGTEAFF. CDR3 DNA: TGTGCCAGCTCACCCGCCACCGGGACAGGGGGGACTGAAGCTTTCTTT.

The chain employs TRBV7-8 and TRBJ2-7; D is perhaps TRBD2 (5 bases). Per germline, CDR1 SGHVS and CDR2 FQNEAQ. V was clipped by 4 bases and J by 1 base, with 17 bases between them. This CDR3 has 16 residues. CDR3 in DNA: TGTGCCAGCAGCTCACGCGGAACAAGCGGTTCCTACGAGCAGTACTTC. The encoded protein is CASSSRGTSGSYEQYF.

V and J are TRBV12-5 and TRBJ2-1; 16 nucleotides agree with TRBD2. After removal of 5 bases from V and 6 bases from J, the junction contained 16 bases not matched to a gene. Germline V gives CDR1 LGHNT, CDR2 FRNRAP. There are 20 residues in the CDR3. Written as DNA, the CDR3 is TGTGCTAGTGGTCTAGATCCCGGGACTAGCGGGAGGGCCCTCAGCAATGAGCAGTTCTTC. Translating gives CASGLDPGTSGRALSNEQFF. Variable domain in full (rest from reference TRBV12-5 and TRBJ2-1): DARVTQTPRHKVTEMGQEVTMRCQPILGHNTVFWYRQTMMQGLELLAYFRNRAPLDDSGMPKDRFSAEMPDATLATLKIQPSEPRDSAVYFCASGLDPGTSGRALSNEQFFGPGTRLTVL.

The J gene is TRBJ2-1, the V gene TRBV19; D gene uncertain. This CDR3 is 16 amino acids long. CDR1 and CDR2 from the germline V gene are LNHDA and SQIVND (reference sequence). Trimming took off 9 bases at V and 0 bases at J, with 18 bases between the two ends. The CDR3: CASSPAATGSYNEQFF. In DNA form, the CDR3 reads TGTGCCAGCAGCCCAGCAGCGACGGGCTCCTACAATGAGCAGTTCTTC.

This chain's CDR3 is CASSHPGTSSYF. The DNA of the CDR3 is TGTGCCAGCAGCCACCCTGGGACTAGTTCGTACTTC. The chain combines TRBV3-1 (or the pseudogene TRBV3-2) with TRBJ2-7; 8 bases align to TRBD2. V was clipped by 3 bases and J by 12 bases; unmatched bases: 7. Germline V CDR1 and CDR2: LGHDT, YNNKEL (reference sequence). The CDR3 loop spans 12 amino acids.

CDR3 in DNA: TGTGCCAGCCAGGGAGGTGGAAACACCATATATTTT. Translating gives CASQGGGNTIYF. The V gene is TRBV2, the J gene TRBJ1-3; a weak D match, TRBD1 (5 bases). Trimming shortened V by 8 bases and J by 3 bases, and 8 bases separated the two germline ends. The germline V gene encodes CDR1 SNHLY and CDR2 FYNNEI. The CDR3 has 12 amino acids.

The chain couples TRBV11-2 to TRBJ2-5, with 9 positions matching TRBD1. The junction had 9 bases not matched to a gene; V was cut back by 5 bases and J by 2 bases. CDR1 and CDR2 from the germline V gene are SGHAT and FQNNGV. The CDR3 extends over 16 amino acids. The CDR3 reads CASSREGTGLQETQYF. In DNA, the CDR3 is TGTGCCAGCAGCAGAGAAGGGACAGGGCTACAAGAGACCCAGTACTTC.